The rows below give T cell receptor beta chains drawn from one sample of a study of post-analysis software for immune sequencing data. TCRdb redid the calling of the PCR reads with MiXCR, one entry per CDR3 protein. In the table there are hundreds of thousands of distinct CDR3 sequences, 44% of which are singletons. The sample comprised blood. The source of these receptors is a girl aged 5 to 17 with multiple sclerosis. Each CDR3 is given with its conserved first and last residue. Fields, in order: CDR3 DNA, CDR3 protein, V gene, J gene, D gene, clone size. The D gene is left open where the match is weak. Clone size appears in some rows only: once, few, many, or a class for an expanded clone.

DNA: TGTGCCAGCAGTGAAACCAGCGGGAGCCACAATGAGCAGTTCTTC
CDR3: CASSETSGSHNEQFF
V: TRBV6-1
J: TRBJ2-1
D: TRBD2
size: NA

DNA: TGCAGCGCCTTGGACAGGCCCTACGAGCAGTACTTC
CDR3: CSALDRPYEQYF
V: TRBV29-1
J: TRBJ2-7
D: TRBD1
size: NA

DNA: TGTGCCAGCACCCAATTCGCCCGGGACTCACTCTACGAGCAGTACTTC
CDR3: CASTQFARDSLYEQYF
V: TRBV5-5
J: TRBJ2-7
D: NA
size: NA

DNA: TGCAGTGCTAATACCGGGACAGGGGGTGAAAAACTGTTTTTT
CDR3: CSANTGTGGEKLFF
V: TRBV20-1
J: TRBJ1-4
D: TRBD1
size: few

DNA: TGTGCCAGCAGTGACAGGGATAATCAGCCCCAGCATTTT
CDR3: CASSDRDNQPQHF
V: TRBV12-3/TRBV12-4
J: TRBJ1-5
D: TRBD1
size: few

DNA: TGTGCCAGCAGCTTAGTTCAGAGTGAGCAGTTCTTC
CDR3: CASSLVQSEQFF
V: TRBV7-2
J: TRBJ2-1
D: NA
size: NA

DNA: TGCAGTGCTAGAGACAGCTCCTCGAACACTGAAGCTTTCTTT
CDR3: CSARDSSSNTEAFF
V: TRBV20-1
J: TRBJ1-1
D: NA
size: NA

DNA: TGTGCCAGCAGTTACATCCCGGTGGGGAACACTGAAGCTTTCTTT
CDR3: CASSYIPVGNTEAFF
V: TRBV6-5
J: TRBJ1-1
D: NA
size: NA

DNA: TGTGCCATCAGTGAGCCCGGGACGAGAGAGACCCAGTTCTTC
CDR3: CAISEPGTRETQFF
V: TRBV10-3
J: TRBJ2-1
D: NA
size: NA

DNA: TGTGCCAACCGGGTCCAGACGCCGAATGAGCAGTTCTTC
CDR3: CANRVQTPNEQFF
V: TRBV5-8
J: TRBJ2-1
D: NA
size: NA

DNA: TGTGCCAGCAGCTTAGGAAGTACGAGCTCCTACGAGCAGTACTTC
CDR3: CASSLGSTSSYEQYF
V: TRBV7-2
J: TRBJ2-7
D: NA
size: NA

DNA: TGTGCCACCAGTTGGATCGGGGGCGGTGAGCAGTTCTTC
CDR3: CATSWIGGGEQFF
V: TRBV24-1
J: TRBJ2-1
D: NA
size: NA

DNA: TGTGCCAGCAGTTTACTTTCGCGGGGACTACCCTACAATGAGCAGTTCTTC
CDR3: CASSLLSRGLPYNEQFF
V: TRBV28
J: TRBJ2-1
D: TRBD2
size: NA

DNA: TGTGCCAGCAGCTTAGCCTTTCGCTACAATGAGCAGTTCTTC
CDR3: CASSLAFRYNEQFF
V: TRBV7-2
J: TRBJ2-1
D: NA
size: few

DNA: TGTGCCAGCAGTGGCCAATGGGGTTACAATGAGCAGTTCTTC
CDR3: CASSGQWGYNEQFF
V: TRBV25-1
J: TRBJ2-1
D: NA
size: few

DNA: TGCAGTGCCAATGGGAGGGCCAGCACAGATACGCAGTATTTT
CDR3: CSANGRASTDTQYF
V: TRBV20-1
J: TRBJ2-3
D: TRBD2
size: NA

DNA: TGTGCCAGCAGCCGACCCGGGACTAGCGGAACCGGGGAGCTGTTTTTT
CDR3: CASSRPGTSGTGELFF
V: TRBV3-1
J: TRBJ2-2
D: TRBD2
size: few

DNA: TGCAGTGCTAGACCCTCCACAGGGGCCTACGAGCAGTACTTC
CDR3: CSARPSTGAYEQYF
V: TRBV20-1
J: TRBJ2-7
D: TRBD1
size: few

DNA: TGCAGTGCTAGAGACGGGCTAGCCAAAAACATTCAGTACTTC
CDR3: CSARDGLAKNIQYF
V: TRBV20-1
J: TRBJ2-4
D: NA
size: NA

DNA: TGTGCCATCAGTGAGGGGGTAAAGACCCAGTACTTC
CDR3: CAISEGVKTQYF
V: TRBV10-3
J: TRBJ2-5
D: NA
size: NA

DNA: TGTGCCATCGGGAATCGAGGACTAGCGGGGGGCGGCTCCTACAATGAGCAGTTCTTC
CDR3: CAIGNRGLAGGGSYNEQFF
V: TRBV10-3
J: TRBJ2-1
D: TRBD2
size: NA

DNA: TGTGCCACCAGTGATCATACAGGGGGAGCCTACGAGCAGTACTTC
CDR3: CATSDHTGGAYEQYF
V: TRBV24-1
J: TRBJ2-7
D: TRBD1
size: NA

DNA: TGTGCCAGCAGGAACCTTCCATCCTACGAGCAGTACTTC
CDR3: CASRNLPSYEQYF
V: TRBV6-1
J: TRBJ2-7
D: NA
size: few

DNA: TGTGCCAGCAGCTTAAGTGGGGCCGGGCTTTATGGCTACACCTTC
CDR3: CASSLSGAGLYGYTF
V: TRBV7-2
J: TRBJ1-2
D: NA
size: NA

DNA: TGCGCCAGCAGCCCGACAGTTGTCTACAATGAGCAGTTCTTC
CDR3: CASSPTVVYNEQFF
V: TRBV5-1
J: TRBJ2-1
D: NA
size: few

DNA: TGTGCCAGCAGTTTCCAGCCCCGGACAGCACTGTTTTTT
CDR3: CASSFQPRTALFF
V: TRBV27
J: TRBJ1-4
D: NA
size: few

DNA: TGTGCCAGCAGTGTACAGGGGGCAAACGAGCAGTACTTC
CDR3: CASSVQGANEQYF
V: TRBV27
J: TRBJ2-7
D: TRBD1
size: NA

DNA: TGTGCCAGCAGTGCCCAGGGGTACTATGGCTACACCTTC
CDR3: CASSAQGYYGYTF
V: TRBV12-3/TRBV12-4
J: TRBJ1-2
D: NA
size: NA

DNA: TGTGCCAGCAGTTTCCGGGACACGAACTATGGCTACACCTTC
CDR3: CASSFRDTNYGYTF
V: TRBV27
J: TRBJ1-2
D: NA
size: NA

DNA: TGTGCCAGCAGGAGGGGGACAGAACCAGATACGCAGTATTTT
CDR3: CASRRGTEPDTQYF
V: TRBV6-1
J: TRBJ2-3
D: TRBD1
size: once

DNA: TGTGCCAGCAGCTCCTCTCCGAGCGGGGGAGGGGCCAACGTCCTGACTTTC
CDR3: CASSSSPSGGGANVLTF
V: TRBV28
J: TRBJ2-6
D: TRBD2
size: few

DNA: TGTGCCACCAGTGATTTGGGGACAGGGGAATTGAATGAGCAGTTCTTC
CDR3: CATSDLGTGELNEQFF
V: TRBV24-1
J: TRBJ2-1
D: TRBD1
size: few

DNA: TGTGCCAGCAGCGGCCCGGGACAGGGCTCCTTAAATGAAAAACTGTTTTTT
CDR3: CASSGPGQGSLNEKLFF
V: TRBV6-6
J: TRBJ1-4
D: TRBD1
size: NA

DNA: TGCGCCAGCAGCCATCAGGGGGCGCTTCGGGAGCAGTACTTC
CDR3: CASSHQGALREQYF
V: TRBV5-1
J: TRBJ2-7
D: TRBD1
size: NA

DNA: TGTGCCAGCAGCGAGAGGCGGACAGGGGAATATGGCTACACCTTC
CDR3: CASSERRTGEYGYTF
V: TRBV27
J: TRBJ1-2
D: TRBD1
size: NA

DNA: TGTGCCAGCAGCTTAGGGGGGGGTCCTCCAGTCTACAATGAGCAGTTCTTC
CDR3: CASSLGGGPPVYNEQFF
V: TRBV7-2
J: TRBJ2-1
D: TRBD2
size: NA

DNA: TGTGCCAGCAGTTCGACTAGCGGGGTGGTTCCCCAAGAGACCCAGTACTTC
CDR3: CASSSTSGVVPQETQYF
V: TRBV12-3/TRBV12-4
J: TRBJ2-5
D: TRBD2
size: NA

DNA: TGTGCCACCAGTGATTCTGGACAGGGGGAACAGCCCCAGCATTTT
CDR3: CATSDSGQGEQPQHF
V: TRBV24-1
J: TRBJ1-5
D: TRBD1
size: NA

DNA: TGTGCCAGCAGCTTAGGACAGGGGGCTTTCTACGAGCAGTACTTC
CDR3: CASSLGQGAFYEQYF
V: TRBV7-8
J: TRBJ2-7
D: TRBD1
size: NA

DNA: TGTGCCAGCAGCTACTGGACAGGGGGCGCGTACGAGCAGTACTTC
CDR3: CASSYWTGGAYEQYF
V: TRBV5-5
J: TRBJ2-7
D: TRBD1
size: few

DNA: TGTGCCAGCAGCCCCTGGGGAACAGATACGCAGTATTTT
CDR3: CASSPWGTDTQYF
V: TRBV7-2
J: TRBJ2-3
D: NA
size: NA

DNA: TGTGCCAGCAGCCCCCGGCGGGGCGATTACGAGCAGTACTTC
CDR3: CASSPRRGDYEQYF
V: TRBV7-8
J: TRBJ2-7
D: NA
size: few

DNA: TGTGCCAGCAGCTTAGTCGGGGTACAAGGGGGCTACACCTTC
CDR3: CASSLVGVQGGYTF
V: TRBV7-2
J: TRBJ1-2
D: NA
size: few

DNA: TGCGCCAGCAGCCGAGCAGGAGCTCAAGAGACCCAGTACTTC
CDR3: CASSRAGAQETQYF
V: TRBV5-1
J: TRBJ2-5
D: NA
size: NA

DNA: TGTGCCAGCAGCTTAACACAGACGAACTATGGCTACACCTTC
CDR3: CASSLTQTNYGYTF
V: TRBV7-3
J: TRBJ1-2
D: NA
size: few